This passage covers 15 T cell receptor beta chains from one sample sequenced in a study of cytomegalovirus exposure and HLA in healthy donors. Produced via immunoSEQ multiplex PCR; TCRdb's table is partial and in-frame only. Altogether approximately 160,000 clones are present, just under 90% being singletons, with the ten largest covering around a tenth. Sample: PBMCs. The origin of the receptors is a woman aged 18-35 years in good health and CMV-seropositive.

There are a few counts of this clone. The chain links TRBV28 to TRBJ2-7; D perhaps matches TRBD1 (5 bases). Trimming pared 6 bases from V and 0 bases from J, leaving 15 bases between. The CDR3 extends over 15 amino acids. Per germline, CDR1 MDHEN and CDR2 SYDVKM. The CDR3 region is CASRLMDTSSYEQYF. CDR3 bases: TGTGCCAGCAGGTTAATGGACACGAGCTCCTACGAGCAGTACTTC. The full variable domain, completed using reference TRBV28 and TRBJ2-7, is DVKVTQSSRYLVKRTGEKVFLECVQDMDHENMFWYRQDPGLGLRLIYFSYDVKMKEKGDIPEGYSVSREKKERFSLILESASTNQTSMYLCASRLMDTSSYEQYFGPGTRLTVT.

The chain employs TRBV27 and TRBJ2-1; 9 bases fit TRBD2. The length of the CDR3 is 15 residues. V gave up 5 bases and J gave up 7 bases; unmatched junction bases: 9. The germline V gene encodes CDR1 MNHEY and CDR2 SMNVEV (reference sequence). This CDR3 reads CASSHVPAGGNEQFF. DNA of the CDR3: TGTGCCAGCAGTCACGTACCGGCGGGAGGGAATGAGCAGTTCTTC.

The J gene is TRBJ2-2, the V gene TRBV10-2; no definite D call. The CDR3 has 14 residues. Germline values: CDR1 WSHSY, CDR2 SAAADI. Trimming took 5 bases from V and 3 from J, leaving 10 bases between them. The CDR3 DNA sequence: TGCGCCAGCAGTAGCAAGATTTACACCGGGGAGCTGTTTTTT. It codes for CASSSKIYTGELFF.

This chain links TRBV29-1 with TRBJ2-1; no clear D. CDR3 size: 14 residues. V lost 8 bases, J lost 0 bases, and 14 bases lay in between. Germline CDR1 is SQVTM and CDR2 is ANQGSEA. The CDR3, as DNA: TGCAGCTTAAGTAGTGGTTACTCCTACAATGAGCAGTTCTTC. This sequence encodes CSLSSGYSYNEQFF.

The chain joins TRBV7-9 to TRBJ2-2; TRBD1 agrees at 9 bases. Per germline, CDR1 SEHNR and CDR2 FQNEAQ (reference sequence). CDR3 length equals 15 residues. The trim removed 5 bases at V and 4 bases at J, leaving 5 bases unmatched. CDR3 sequence: CASSGGQGGTGELFF. CDR3 in DNA: TGTGCCAGCAGCGGGGGACAGGGTGGCACCGGGGAGCTGTTTTTT. Together with reference TRBV7-9 and TRBJ2-2, the CDR3 gives the full variable domain: DTGVSQNPRHKITKRGQNVTFRCDPISEHNRLYWYRQTLGQGPEFLTYFQNEAQLEKSRLLSDRFSAERPKGSFSTLEIQRTEQGDSAMYLCASSGGQGGTGELFFGEGSRLTVL.

This chain links TRBV6-6 with TRBJ1-5; 9 bases are shared with TRBD1. Unmatched junction bases numbered 3, after V lost 8 bases and J lost 4 bases. Germline V gene data show CDR1 as MNHNY and CDR2 as SVGAGI (reference sequence). The CDR3 sequence is 13 residues long. DNA for the CDR3: TGTGCCAGCTCGGACAGGGGTAATCAGCCCCAGCATTTT. This encodes CASSDRGNQPQHF.

The chain has TRBV27 and TRBJ2-7, with TRBD2 matching over 13 bases. Trimming took 8 bases from V and 4 from J; bases not matched to a gene: 5. The CDR3 is made up of 14 amino acids. Germline CDR1 is MNHEY and CDR2 is SMNVEV (reference sequence). The CDR3 sequence: CASGLAGVRYEQYF. For the CDR3, the DNA is TGTGCCAGCGGACTAGCGGGAGTGCGGTACGAGCAGTACTTC.

This clone was counted once. The chain joins TRBV9 to TRBJ2-3, with 9 bases that match TRBD2. V shed 4 bases, J shed 11 bases, and the junction held 11 bases outside the gene matches. The CDR3 spans 14 residues. Germline V gene sequence: CDR1 SGDLS, CDR2 YYNGEE. The DNA of the CDR3 is TGTGCCAGCAGCAGGGCGGGAGGGCGAATGGGGCAGTATTTT. This translates into CASSRAGGRMGQYF. The full variable domain, completed using reference TRBV9 and TRBJ2-3, is DSGVTQTPKHLITATGQRVTLRCSPRSGDLSVYWYQQSLDQGLQFLIQYYNGEERAKGNILERFSAQQFPDLHSELNLSSLELGDSALYFCASSRAGGRMGQYFGPGTRLTVL.

This clone was observed a handful of times. The chain combines TRBV28 with TRBJ1-1, with TRBD1 as a possible D gene (6 bases). CDR1 is MDHEN and CDR2 is SYDVKM in the germline V gene. This CDR3 has 12 residues. In DNA form, the CDR3 reads TGTGCAGGGGGTGAAATGAACACTGAAGCTTTCTTT. It is translated as CAGGEMNTEAFF.

This sequence joins TRBV11-3 and TRBJ1-1, with D perhaps matching TRBD1 (6 bases). Trimming shortened V by 7 bases and J by 4 bases, and 22 bases separated the two germline ends. Germline CDR1 reads SGHNT; CDR2 reads YENEEA. The CDR3 is 16 residues long. CDR3 residues: CASTPGRNRESTEAFF. The CDR3 coding sequence is TGTGCCAGCACACCGGGGCGCAACAGGGAGAGCACTGAAGCTTTCTTT.

The chain employs TRBV19 and TRBJ1-2, with D possibly TRBD1 on 6 matching bases. Trimming removed 1 base from V and 2 bases from J, with 8 bases in between. From germline, CDR1 is LNHDA and CDR2 SQIVND (reference sequence). The CDR3 is made up of 14 amino acids. The CDR3 is CASSIGTGNYGYTF. CDR3 nucleotides: TGTGCCAGTAGTATAGGTACAGGGAACTATGGCTACACCTTC.

The chain carries TRBV2 and TRBJ2-7; TRBD2 matches 12 bases. The CDR3 spans 13 residues. In germline, CDR1 is SNHLY, CDR2 FYNNEI. The V segment lost 7 bases and the J segment 5 bases; nucleotides outside the gene matches: 3. CDR3 nucleotides: TGTGCCAGCAAGACTAGCGGGAGCCACGAGCAGTACTTC. As protein: CASKTSGSHEQYF.

J is TRBJ1-2 and V is TRBV4-1; TRBD1 matches 10 bases. Germline CDR1 reads MGHRA; CDR2 reads YSYEKL. Trimming cost V 4 bases and J 7 bases; bases outside gene matches: 9. The CDR3 contains 15 residues. The CDR3 DNA sequence: TGCGCCAGCAGCCCCGGGACAGGGGCGACAGGTGGCTACACCTTC. It yields the protein CASSPGTGATGGYTF.

This rearrangement joins TRBV6-4 to TRBJ2-3; D possibly corresponds to TRBD2 (6 bases). Germline V gene data show CDR1 as MRHNA and CDR2 as SNTAGT. The CDR3 is 16 residues long. Trimming shortened V by 3 bases and J by 1 base, and 14 bases separated the two germline ends. CDR3 bases: TGTGCCAGCAGTGAAGGGGTGGGAGGCGGCACAGATACGCAGTATTTT. As protein: CASSEGVGGGTDTQYF.

This chain connects TRBV18 to TRBJ2-3; 10 nucleotides match TRBD2. This CDR3 is built from 17 residues. V was pared by 2 bases and J by 0 bases, with 5 bases of the junction left unmatched. Germline CDR1 KGHSH, CDR2 LQKENI. CDR3 protein: CASSPVLAGASTDTQYF. In nucleotides, the CDR3 is TGTGCCAGCTCACCAGTTCTAGCGGGAGCAAGCACAGATACGCAGTATTTT.